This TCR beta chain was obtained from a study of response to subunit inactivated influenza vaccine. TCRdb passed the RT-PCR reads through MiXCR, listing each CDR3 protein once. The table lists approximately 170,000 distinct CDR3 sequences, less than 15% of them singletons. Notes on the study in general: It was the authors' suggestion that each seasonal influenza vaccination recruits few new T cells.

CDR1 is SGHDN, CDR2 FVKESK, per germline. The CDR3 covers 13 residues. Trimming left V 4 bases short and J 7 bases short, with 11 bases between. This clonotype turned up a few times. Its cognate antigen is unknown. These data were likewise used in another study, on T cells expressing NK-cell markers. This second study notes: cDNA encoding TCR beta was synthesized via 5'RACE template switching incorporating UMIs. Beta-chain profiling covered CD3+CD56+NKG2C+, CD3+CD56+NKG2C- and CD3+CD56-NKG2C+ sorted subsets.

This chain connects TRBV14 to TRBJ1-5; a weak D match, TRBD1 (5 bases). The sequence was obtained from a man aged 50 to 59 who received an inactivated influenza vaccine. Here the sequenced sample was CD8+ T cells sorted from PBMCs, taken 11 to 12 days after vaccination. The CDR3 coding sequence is TGTGCCAGCAGCCGAGACAGTGGGCAGCCCCAGCATTTT. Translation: CASSRDSGQPQHF.